The TCR beta chain under discussion was sequenced for a study of cytomegalovirus exposure and HLA in healthy donors. Remarks on this clone: As yet, its antigen is unknown.

CDR1 is SGDLS, CDR2 YYNGEE, per germline. J lost 1 base, V lost 2 bases, and 2 bases had no gene match. The CDR3 has 14 residues. Only in-frame clones appear in the TCRdb table, and some are missing; sequencing was by immunoSEQ multiplex PCR. The sample contains 150,000 to 200,000 clones, about nine tenths of which appear only once. General study points: Subsequent analysis of the 120 or so validation repertoires found a tendency for first-cohort TCR clusters to co-occur. Most TCR sequences showed up rarely, but some public TCRs showed up in many donors. A few chains linked to CMV were shown in vitro to be specific for CMV antigens. According to the study, 160 or so TCR beta chains were cytomegalovirus-associated.

The J gene is TRBJ1-1, the V gene TRBV9, with 7 bases lining up with TRBD1. The sample consisted of PBMCs. This receptor was obtained from a woman in her twenties or thirties in good health and CMV-seronegative. The CDR3, as DNA: TGTGCCAGCAGCGTGACAGGGAAGAACACTGAAGCTTTCTTT. This sequence encodes CASSVTGKNTEAFF.